The 7 T cell receptor beta chains in this list originate from one sample, sequenced in a study of identical twins (dated by TCRdb to about 2016). Libraries were built with 5' RACE. The reads were generated on an Illumina HiSeq 2000. TCRdb trimmed the raw reads at Q25, called clones with MiXCR and kept productive beta chains. Rows merge per CDR3 protein into single entries with the most common DNA and genes. The sample table lists about 810,000 distinct CDR3 sequences, approximately 13% of them with a count of one. The top ten constitute 1.5% to 2% of the sample. This sample was shared with a second study, whose subject was yellow fever vaccine responses in identical twins.

Source material: PBMCs. These receptors originate from a woman between 18 and 29 years old in good health.

This clonotype was seen a few times. This sequence joins TRBV7-9 and TRBJ2-7; 7 bases are a match to TRBD2. J gave up 6 bases and V 3 bases, and 5 bases lay outside the gene matches. Germline V CDR1 and CDR2: SEHNR, FQNEAQ (reference sequence). The CDR3 covers 13 residues. CDR3 in DNA: TGTGCCAGCAGCTTCGGGGGAGGGCGCGAGCAGTACTTC. Translating it yields CASSFGGGREQYF.

The V call is TRBV4-2, the J call TRBJ2-1, with 8 positions matching TRBD2. CDR3 size: 16 residues. V dropped 0 bases and J dropped 6; count of bases not matched to a gene: 7. Germline CDR1 LGHNA, CDR2 YNFKEQ. Written as DNA, the CDR3 is TGTGCCAGCAGCCAAGAGTTAGCGGGGCAATTCAATGAGCAGTTCTTC. It translates to CASSQELAGQFNEQFF.

This clonotype was observed at least ten times. The rearrangement joins TRBV7-6 to TRBJ2-1, with a tentative D call TRBD1 (5 bases). This CDR3 spans 14 amino acids. Between the trimmed V and J ends, which lost 2 bases and 6 bases, there was a span of 11 bases. The germline CDR1 and CDR2 sequences are SGHVS and FNYEAQ. The CDR3 DNA is TGTGCCAGCAGCTTAAGATCAGGGTTCAATGAGCAGTTCTTC. Translating gives CASSLRSGFNEQFF.

This clonotype was observed at least ten times. CDR3 nucleotides: TGTGCCAGCAGTTTTTACTACGAGCAGTACTTC. It codes for CASSFYYEQYF. V is TRBV28 and J is TRBJ2-7; no firm D call. V lost 3 bases to trimming and J lost 3 bases, with 3 bases between them. The CDR3 runs to 11 residues. The V gene's germline CDR1 is MDHEN and CDR2 SYDVKM.

V gene TRBV4-1 combines with J gene TRBJ2-2; D remains unclear. The CDR3 length is 15 residues. Germline lookup yields CDR1 MGHRA and CDR2 YSYEKL. Trimming shortened V by 0 bases and J by 1 base, and 6 bases separated the two germline ends. For the CDR3, the DNA is TGCGCCAGCAGCCAAGAGGGCAGGAACACCGGGGAGCTGTTTTTT. Amino acids: CASSQEGRNTGELFF.

CDR3 nucleotide sequence: TGTGCCAGCAGCAAGAGACTAGCCGATGAGCAGTTCTTC. Translation: CASSKRLADEQFF. The chain uses TRBV12-3 or TRBV12-4 and TRBJ2-1; 7 bases are shared with TRBD2. V lost 6 bases, J lost 8 bases, and 7 bases stayed unmatched. The CDR3 is 13 amino acids.

With respect to this clonotype: The junction departs from the called germline gene at one end, perhaps through a read error. The chain uses TRBV20-1 and TRBJ1-1, with 7 positions matching TRBD1. CDR1 and CDR2 (germline): DFQATT, SNEGSKA (reference sequence). The CDR3 has 16 residues. This CDR3 reads CCARETGLPMNTEAFF. CDR3 bases: TGCTGTGCTAGAGAGACAGGGTTGCCCATGAACACTGAAGCTTTCTTT.